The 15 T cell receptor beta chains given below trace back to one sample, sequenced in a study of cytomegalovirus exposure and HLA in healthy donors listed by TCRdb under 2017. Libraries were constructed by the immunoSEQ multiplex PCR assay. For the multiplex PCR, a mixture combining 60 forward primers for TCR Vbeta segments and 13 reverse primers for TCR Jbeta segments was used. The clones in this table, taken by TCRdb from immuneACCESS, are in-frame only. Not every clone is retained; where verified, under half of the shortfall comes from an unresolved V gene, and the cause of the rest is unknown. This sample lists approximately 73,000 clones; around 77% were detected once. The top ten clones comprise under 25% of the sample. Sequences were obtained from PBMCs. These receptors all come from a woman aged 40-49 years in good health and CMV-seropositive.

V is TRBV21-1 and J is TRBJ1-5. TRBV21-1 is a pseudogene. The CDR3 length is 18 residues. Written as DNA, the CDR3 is TGTGCCAGCAGCTTTATCAAGGTCGGGGTTTCGGGCAATCAGCCCCAGCATTTT. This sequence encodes CASSFIKVGVSGNQPQHF.

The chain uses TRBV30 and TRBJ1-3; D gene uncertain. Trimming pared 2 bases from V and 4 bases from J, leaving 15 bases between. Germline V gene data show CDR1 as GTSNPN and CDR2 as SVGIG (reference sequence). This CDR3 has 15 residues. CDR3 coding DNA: TGTGCCTGGAGTAAAACTCTTTTAGCCGGAAACACCATATATTTT. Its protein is CAWSKTLLAGNTIYF.

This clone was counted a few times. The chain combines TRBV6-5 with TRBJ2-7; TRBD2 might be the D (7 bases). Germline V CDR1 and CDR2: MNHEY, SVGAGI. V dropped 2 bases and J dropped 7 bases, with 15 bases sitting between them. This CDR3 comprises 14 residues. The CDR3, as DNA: TGTGCCAGCAGTTACGGGGGGGCGGTGGGTGAGCAGTACTTC. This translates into CASSYGGAVGEQYF.

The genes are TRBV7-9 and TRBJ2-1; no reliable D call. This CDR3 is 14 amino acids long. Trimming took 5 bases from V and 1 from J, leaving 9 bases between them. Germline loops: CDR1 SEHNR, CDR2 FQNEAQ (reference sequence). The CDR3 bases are TGTGCCAGCAGCCGAGAAATTTCCTACAATGAGCAGTTCTTC. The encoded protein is CASSREISYNEQFF.

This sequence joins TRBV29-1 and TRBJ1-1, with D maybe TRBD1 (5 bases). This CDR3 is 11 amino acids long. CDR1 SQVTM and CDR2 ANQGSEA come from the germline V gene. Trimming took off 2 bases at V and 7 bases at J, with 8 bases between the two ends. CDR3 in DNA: TGCAGCGTTGAATTCCAGGGTGAAGCTTTCTTT. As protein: CSVEFQGEAFF.

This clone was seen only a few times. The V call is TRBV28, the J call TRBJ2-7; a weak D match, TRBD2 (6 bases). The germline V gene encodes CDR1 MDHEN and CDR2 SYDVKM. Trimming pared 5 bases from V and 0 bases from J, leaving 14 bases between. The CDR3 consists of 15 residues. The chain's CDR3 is CASSPQWGDSYEQYF. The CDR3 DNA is TGTGCCAGCAGTCCGCAGTGGGGGGACTCCTACGAGCAGTACTTC.

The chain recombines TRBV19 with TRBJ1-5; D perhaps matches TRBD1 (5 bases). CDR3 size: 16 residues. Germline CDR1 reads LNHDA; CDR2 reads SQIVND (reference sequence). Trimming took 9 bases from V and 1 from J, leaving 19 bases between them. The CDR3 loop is CASALTPQGSNQPQHF. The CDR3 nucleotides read TGTGCCAGCGCCCTCACACCTCAGGGAAGCAATCAGCCCCAGCATTTT.

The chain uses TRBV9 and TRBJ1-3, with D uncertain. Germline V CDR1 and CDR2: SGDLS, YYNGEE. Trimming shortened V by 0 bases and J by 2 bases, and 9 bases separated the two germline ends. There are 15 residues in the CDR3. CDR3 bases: TGTGCCAGCAGCGTAGGCAGACACCCTGGAAACACCATATATTTT. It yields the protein CASSVGRHPGNTIYF. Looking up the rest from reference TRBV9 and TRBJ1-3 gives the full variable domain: DSGVTQTPKHLITATGQRVTLRCSPRSGDLSVYWYQQSLDQGLQFLIQYYNGEERAKGNILERFSAQQFPDLHSELNLSSLELGDSALYFCASSVGRHPGNTIYFGEGSWLTVV.

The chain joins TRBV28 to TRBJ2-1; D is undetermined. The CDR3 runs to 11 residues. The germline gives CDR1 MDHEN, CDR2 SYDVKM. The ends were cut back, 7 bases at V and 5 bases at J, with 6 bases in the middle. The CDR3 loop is CASTSNNEQFF. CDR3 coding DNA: TGTGCCAGCACCTCTAACAATGAGCAGTTCTTC.

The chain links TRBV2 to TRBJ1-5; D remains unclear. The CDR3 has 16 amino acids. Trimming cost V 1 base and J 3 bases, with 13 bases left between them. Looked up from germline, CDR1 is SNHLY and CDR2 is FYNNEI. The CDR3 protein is CASSEGGRRVNQPQHF. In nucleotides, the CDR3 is TGTGCCAGCAGTGAAGGAGGGAGACGGGTCAATCAGCCCCAGCATTTT.

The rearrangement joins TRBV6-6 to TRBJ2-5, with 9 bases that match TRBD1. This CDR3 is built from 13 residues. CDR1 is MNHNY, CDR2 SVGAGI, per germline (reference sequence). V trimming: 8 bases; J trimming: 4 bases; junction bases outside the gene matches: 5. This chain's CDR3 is CASGQGYGETQYF. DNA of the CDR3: TGTGCCAGCGGACAGGGGTATGGAGAGACCCAGTACTTC.

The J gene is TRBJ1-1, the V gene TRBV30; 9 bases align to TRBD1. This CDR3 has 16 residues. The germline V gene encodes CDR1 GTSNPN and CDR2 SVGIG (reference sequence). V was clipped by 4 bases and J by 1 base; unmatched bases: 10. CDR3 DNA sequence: TGTGCCTGGAAGCAAACAGGGGGCTATAAGAACACTGAAGCTTTCTTT. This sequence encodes CAWKQTGGYKNTEAFF.

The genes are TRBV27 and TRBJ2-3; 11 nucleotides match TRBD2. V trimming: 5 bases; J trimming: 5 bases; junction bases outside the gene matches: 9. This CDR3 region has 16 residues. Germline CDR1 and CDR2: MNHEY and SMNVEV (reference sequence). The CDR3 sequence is CASSKIAGGPLDTQYF. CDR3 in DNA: TGTGCCAGCAGTAAAATAGCGGGGGGGCCTCTAGATACGCAGTATTTT.

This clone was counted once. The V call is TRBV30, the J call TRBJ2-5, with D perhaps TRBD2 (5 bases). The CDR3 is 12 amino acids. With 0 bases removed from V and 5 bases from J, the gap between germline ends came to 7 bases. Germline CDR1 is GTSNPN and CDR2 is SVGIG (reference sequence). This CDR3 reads CAWSVSVETQYF. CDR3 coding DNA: TGTGCCTGGAGTGTTAGCGTGGAGACCCAGTACTTC. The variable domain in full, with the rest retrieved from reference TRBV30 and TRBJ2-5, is SQTIHQWPATLVQPVGSPLSLECTVEGTSNPNLYWYRQAAGRGLQLLFYSVGIGQISSEVPQNLSASRPQDRQFILSSKKLLLSDSGFYLCAWSVSVETQYFGPGTRLLVL.

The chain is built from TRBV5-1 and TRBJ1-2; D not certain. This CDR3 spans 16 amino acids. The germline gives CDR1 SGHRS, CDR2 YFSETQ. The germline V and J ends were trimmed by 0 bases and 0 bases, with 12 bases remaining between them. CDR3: CASSLGVIDSNYGYTF. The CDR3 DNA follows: TGCGCCAGCAGCTTGGGAGTCATAGATTCTAACTATGGCTACACCTTC.